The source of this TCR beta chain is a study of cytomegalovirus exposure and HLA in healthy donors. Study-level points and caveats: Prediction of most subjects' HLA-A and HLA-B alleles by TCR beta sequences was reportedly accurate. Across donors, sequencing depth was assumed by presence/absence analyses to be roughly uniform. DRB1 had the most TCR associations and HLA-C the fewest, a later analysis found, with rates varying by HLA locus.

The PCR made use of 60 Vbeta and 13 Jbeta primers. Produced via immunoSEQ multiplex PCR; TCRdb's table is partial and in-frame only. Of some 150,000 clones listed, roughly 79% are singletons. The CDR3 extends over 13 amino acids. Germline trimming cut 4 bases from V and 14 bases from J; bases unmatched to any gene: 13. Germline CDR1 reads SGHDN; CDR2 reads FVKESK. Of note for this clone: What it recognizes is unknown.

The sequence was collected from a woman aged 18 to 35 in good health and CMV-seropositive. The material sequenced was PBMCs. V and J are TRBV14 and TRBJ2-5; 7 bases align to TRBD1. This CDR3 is CASSLSIRTGLYF. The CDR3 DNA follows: TGTGCCAGCAGCCTCTCAATCCGGACAGGTCTCTACTTC.